This TCR beta chain was recorded in a study of tumor and adjacent non-tumor tissue in lung cancer. Study-wide findings and caveats: Significantly higher TCR diversity was found in tumor than normal lung.

The CDR3 extends over 13 amino acids. Germline loops: CDR1 SGHVS, CDR2 FQNEAQ. This sample's RNA came from whole unsorted tissue. Regarding this clonotype: Its antigen is unidentified. Compared with germline, one end of the junction differs, possibly owing to a read error.

A modified ARM-PCR protocol with three rounds of nested PCR amplified TCRbeta. TCRdb called the multiplex PCR reads again in MiXCR, with one record for every CDR3 protein. The data hold about 200,000 distinct CDR3 sequences, with approximately 74% observed a single time. The clonotype originates from a man in his 60s with non-small cell lung cancer. Material: lung tumor tissue. The rearrangement uses TRBV7-8 and TRBJ1-1; D gene uncertain. The CDR3 loop is CANSVVRGTEAFF. Written as DNA, the CDR3 is TGTGCCAACAGCGTAGTCCGAGGGACTGAAGCTTTCTTT.